This is a list of T cell receptor beta chains from one sample in a study of T cell repertoires in cytomegalovirus infection. TCRdb reprocessed the reads with MiXCR, giving one entry per CDR3 protein. The sample yields about 160,000 distinct CDR3 sequences, 15% to 20% seen once. Sequencing was done on a sample of CD8+ T cells from PBMCs. These receptor sequences come from a human donor in good health (CMV status not recorded). Some clones in this sample may be carry-over from other donors' samples. Each CDR3 is given with its conserved first and last residue.

cdr3_aa	v_call	j_call
CASRGTGLGDTEAFF	TRBV7-9	TRBJ1-1
CASSHATGGPYNEQFF	TRBV7-6	TRBJ2-1
CASSYPTGELFF	TRBV6-2/TRBV6-3	TRBJ2-2
CASSLDPDGGDQPQHF	TRBV11-2	TRBJ1-5
CSVPPPGEDTEAFF	TRBV29-1	TRBJ1-1
CASSYGPYNEQFF	TRBV6-2/TRBV6-3	TRBJ2-1
CASSFSLGGLNTGELFF	TRBV28	TRBJ2-2
CASNTRQGYMDEQYF	TRBV27	TRBJ2-7
CASSLDQPQHF	TRBV28	TRBJ1-5
CASSSVPGRTLNEKLFF	TRBV7-8	TRBJ1-4
CSGTTDAIDEQFF	TRBV29-1	TRBJ2-1
CASRHFSSYNEQFF	TRBV6-2/TRBV6-3	TRBJ2-1
CASSQRGQGKETQYF	TRBV7-3	TRBJ2-5
CASSPYTGTAYNEQFF	TRBV28	TRBJ2-1
CASSLEREGYEQYF	TRBV13	TRBJ2-7
CASSLDGRYEQFF	TRBV7-2	TRBJ2-1
CASSLNGLADPNEQFF	TRBV28	TRBJ2-1
CASSRDRGTYEQYF	TRBV19	TRBJ2-7
CASSQYGREETQYF	TRBV14	TRBJ2-5
CASSWGRDEQFF	TRBV6-2/TRBV6-3	TRBJ2-1
CASSASYSLNTEAFF	TRBV7-2	TRBJ1-1
CASSEVWDNPYNEQFF	TRBV2	TRBJ2-1
CASSPRRGREAQNEQFF	TRBV7-9	TRBJ2-1
CASSRGDRGSIEQYF	TRBV7-2	TRBJ2-7
CASSPPGQGNTDTQYF	TRBV5-4	TRBJ2-3
CASTLRQNSNQPQHF	TRBV28	TRBJ1-5
CSYRGLREQYF	TRBV29-1	TRBJ2-7
CATSRPAGGYTF	TRBV15	TRBJ1-2
CASSGLAKQFF	TRBV14	TRBJ2-1
CASSLGDGRPEKLFF	TRBV11-2	TRBJ1-4
CASSLGGGHNEQFF	TRBV6-5	TRBJ2-1
CASTPTSGFSYNEQFF	TRBV27	TRBJ2-1
CASSYWVSGNTIYF	TRBV12-3/TRBV12-4	TRBJ1-3
CASSQDSSGSPYEQYF	TRBV4-2	TRBJ2-7
CASSQDPSGTSGLYEQYF	TRBV4-3	TRBJ2-7
CASSSAKGRGWYEQFF	TRBV7-2	TRBJ2-1
CATSGRYANEKLFF	TRBV15	TRBJ1-4
CASSYSVPGTSELGPYEQYF	TRBV6-2/TRBV6-3	TRBJ2-7
CASSPGVTYNEQFF	TRBV5-6	TRBJ2-1